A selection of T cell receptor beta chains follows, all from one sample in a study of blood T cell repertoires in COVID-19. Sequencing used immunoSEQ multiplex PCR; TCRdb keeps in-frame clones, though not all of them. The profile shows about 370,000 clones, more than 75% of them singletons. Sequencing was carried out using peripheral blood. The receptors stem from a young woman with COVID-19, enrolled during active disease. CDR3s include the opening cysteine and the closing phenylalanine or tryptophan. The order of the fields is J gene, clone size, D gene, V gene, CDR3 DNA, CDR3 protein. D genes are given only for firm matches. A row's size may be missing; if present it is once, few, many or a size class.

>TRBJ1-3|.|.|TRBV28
TGTGCCAGCAGTCCCCCGACAGTGGGCTCCCTAAACTCTGGAAACACCATATATTTT
CASSPPTVGSLNSGNTIYF
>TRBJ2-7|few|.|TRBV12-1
TGTGCCAGCAGCTACAGACTAGCGGGCGCCCTCACTCGCTACGAGCAGTACTTC
CASSYRLAGALTRYEQYF
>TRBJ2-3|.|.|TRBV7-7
TGTGCTAGCAGCTCGACAGGCATCGGGACAGATACGCAGTATTTT
CASSSTGIGTDTQYF
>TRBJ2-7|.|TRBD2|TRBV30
TGTGCCTGGAGGGGACTAGCGGGTAGCGACGAGCAGTACTTC
CAWRGLAGSDEQYF
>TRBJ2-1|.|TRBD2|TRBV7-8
TGTGCCAGCAGCTCTGGGACTAGCTTTTACAATGAGCAGTTCTTC
CASSSGTSFYNEQFF
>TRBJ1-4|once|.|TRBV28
TGTGCCAGCAGCCCCGGAGGGCCTAATGAAAAACTGTTTTTT
CASSPGGPNEKLFF
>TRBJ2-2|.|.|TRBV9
TGTGCCAGCAGCGCCGCCGCGACAAACACCGGGGAGCTGTTTTTT
CASSAAATNTGELFF
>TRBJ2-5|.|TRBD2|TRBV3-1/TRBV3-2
TGTGCCAGTTCTCGGACTAGTAAAGAGACCCAGTACTTC
CASSRTSKETQYF
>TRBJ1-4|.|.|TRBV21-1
TGTGCCAGCAGCAAAGCTTCGAGGGGGACTAATGAAAAACTGTTTTTT
CASSKASRGTNEKLFF
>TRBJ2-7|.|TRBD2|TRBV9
TGTGCCAGCAGCGTAGGGACTAGCCGGTACGAGCAGTACTTC
CASSVGTSRYEQYF
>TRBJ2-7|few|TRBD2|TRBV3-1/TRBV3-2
TGTGCCAGCAGTCAGGCGGGAGCGCGTGGCGAGCAGTACTTC
CASSQAGARGEQYF
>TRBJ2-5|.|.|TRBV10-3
TGTGCCATCGGACGGACGGGGTTCCAAGAGACCCAGTACTTC
CAIGRTGFQETQYF
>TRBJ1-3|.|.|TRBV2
TGTGCCAGCGGGGCGTCGGGAAACACCATATATTTT
CASGASGNTIYF
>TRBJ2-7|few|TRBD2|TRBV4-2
TGTGCCAGCAGCCAAGAGGAGCGGGAGAGCGACGAGCAGTACTTC
CASSQEERESDEQYF
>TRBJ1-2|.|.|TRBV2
TGTGCCAGCGGCATTTCGGGTTCCCCGTTAGAATATGGCTACACCTTC
CASGISGSPLEYGYTF
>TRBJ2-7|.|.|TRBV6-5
TGTGCCAGCAGCTTAGACAGTTCCCACTACGAGCAGTACTTC
CASSLDSSHYEQYF
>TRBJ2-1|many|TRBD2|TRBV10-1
TGCGCCAGCAGTGACATAGCGGGGTACAATGAGCAGTTCTTC
CASSDIAGYNEQFF
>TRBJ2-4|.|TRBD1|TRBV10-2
TGCGCCAGCCCTCCCCCGGACAGGGACAAAAACATTCAGTACTTC
CASPPPDRDKNIQYF
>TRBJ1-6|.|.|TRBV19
TGTGCCAGTAGTATGTATACAGGAGTGAATTCACCCCTCCACTTT
CASSMYTGVNSPLHF
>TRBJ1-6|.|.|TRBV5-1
TGCGCCAGCAGCTCCGGACAGAGCTCCTATAATTCACCCCTCCACTTT
CASSSGQSSYNSPLHF
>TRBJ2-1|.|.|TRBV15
TGTGCCACCAGCAGAGTCCGCGGTTCCTACAATGAGCAGTTCTTC
CATSRVRGSYNEQFF
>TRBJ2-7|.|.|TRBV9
TGTGCCAGCAGCCCAGGGGAGGGAAGGTACGAGCAGTACTTC
CASSPGEGRYEQYF
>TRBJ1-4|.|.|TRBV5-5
TGTGCCAGCAGCTCCCTCGAGGGAACTAATGAAAAACTGTTTTTT
CASSSLEGTNEKLFF
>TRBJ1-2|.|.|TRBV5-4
TGTGCCAGCAGCTTTAGAGGTGGCTACACCTTC
CASSFRGGYTF
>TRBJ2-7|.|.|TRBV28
TGTGCCAGCAGTCCCTCGGACAGATACGAGCAGTACTTC
CASSPSDRYEQYF
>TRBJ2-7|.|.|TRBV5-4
TGTGCCAGCAGCTGGGGCCAGGGGCCGTTTGAGCAGTACTTC
CASSWGQGPFEQYF
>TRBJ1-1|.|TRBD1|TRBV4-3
TGCGCCAGCAGCCAGACAATCCGGGACAGGGTAACGAACACTGAAGCTTTCTTT
CASSQTIRDRVTNTEAFF
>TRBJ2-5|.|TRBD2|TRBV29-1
TGCAGCGTTGTAAGCGGGAGGGCCGAGACCCAGTACTTC
CSVVSGRAETQYF
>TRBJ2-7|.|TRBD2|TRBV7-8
TGTGCCAGCAGCCAGGGACTGGGAGGGAGACGGGATGAGCAGTACTTC
CASSQGLGGRRDEQYF
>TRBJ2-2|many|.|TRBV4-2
TGTGCCAGCAGCCAAGATTTCGCGGTCACCGGGGAGCTGTTTTTT
CASSQDFAVTGELFF
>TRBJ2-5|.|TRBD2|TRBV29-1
TGCAGCCTTAGACTAGCGGAGTACCAAGAGACCCAGTACTTC
CSLRLAEYQETQYF
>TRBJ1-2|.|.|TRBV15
TGTGCCACCAGCAGAGGCGGGGGTGACTATGGCTACACCTTC
CATSRGGGDYGYTF